These 8 T cell receptor beta chains were sequenced from one sample in a study of T-cell reconstitution after alpha-beta-depleted transplantation in children. The TCRbeta library incorporated unique molecular identifiers. TCRdb analysed the PCR reads with MiXCR anew, one entry per CDR3 protein. The repertoire consists of more than 550,000 distinct CDR3 sequences, with roughly a tenth occurring once and the leading ten covering 4% to 5%. The sequenced sample was PBMCs from the stem cell graft donor, obtained from the stem cell graft. The receptors stem from a human donor who donated a stem cell graft to a child with acute myeloid leukemia.

The rearrangement links TRBV7-3 to TRBJ2-7, with unresolved D. The CDR3 loop spans 13 amino acids. Trimming removed 1 base from V and 5 bases from J, with 9 bases in between. Looked up from germline, CDR1 is SGHTA and CDR2 is FQGTGA. CDR3 nucleotides: TGTGCCAGCAGCTTAAACCCCCGGAACGAGCAGTACTTC. This encodes CASSLNPRNEQYF. Supplemented by reference TRBV7-3 and TRBJ2-7, the full variable domain reads GAGVSQTPSNKVTEKGKYVELRCDPISGHTALYWYRQSLGQGPEFLIYFQGTGAADDSGLPNDRFFAVRPEGSVSTLKIQRTERGDSAVYLCASSLNPRNEQYFGPGTRLTVT.

This clonotype has more than one count but fewer than ten. The chain has TRBV18 and TRBJ1-4, with D perhaps matching TRBD1 (6 bases). In germline, CDR1 is KGHSH, CDR2 LQKENI. The V and J ends lost 8 bases and 4 bases respectively, with 11 bases between them. This CDR3 spans 13 amino acids. The CDR3 protein is CASADSLNEKLFF. The CDR3 nucleotides read TGTGCCAGCGCGGACAGTCTTAATGAAAAACTGTTTTTT.

This clonotype was counted many times. The chain links TRBV7-9 to TRBJ2-6; D is unclear. This CDR3 has 17 amino acids. Trimming took off 0 bases at V and 0 bases at J, with 9 bases between the two ends. Germline V CDR1 and CDR2: SEHNR, FQNEAQ (reference sequence). The CDR3 loop reads CASSLASTSSGANVLTF. The CDR3 bases are TGTGCCAGCAGCTTAGCGAGCACGAGCTCTGGGGCCAACGTCCTGACTTTC.

The CDR3 nucleotides read TGTGCCAGCAGTTCCCTAAGCCCGGGCGAGCAGTACTTC. It encodes CASSSLSPGEQYF. The rearrangement links TRBV6-2 or TRBV6-3 to TRBJ2-7, with unresolved D. This CDR3 is built from 13 residues. The V gene lost 4 bases and the J gene lost 6 bases, with 13 bases spanning the gap. CDR1 and CDR2 (germline): MNHEY, SVGEGT.

V gene TRBV28 combines with J gene TRBJ2-7; maybe TRBD1 (6 bases). Germline values: CDR1 MDHEN, CDR2 SYDVKM. V gave up 2 bases and J gave up 2 bases, with 16 bases separating them. CDR3 length: 16 residues. CDR3 protein: CASSLTGGQTTYEQYF. CDR3 nucleotide sequence: TGTGCCAGCAGTTTAACCGGCGGACAGACGACCTACGAGCAGTACTTC.

The chain uses TRBV5-1 and TRBJ1-4; 9 bases are a match to TRBD1. This CDR3 comprises 17 residues. The germline V gene has CDR1 SGHRS and CDR2 YFSETQ. Trimming at V came to 0 bases and at J to 3 bases, leaving 6 bases not matched to a gene. Here the CDR3 DNA reads TGCGCCAGCAGCTTGGAAACAGGGGGCACGGCTAATGAAAAACTGTTTTTT. Translating gives CASSLETGGTANEKLFF.

This clonotype was seen repeatedly, ten times or more. V usage is TRBV5-1 and J usage is TRBJ2-7, with 8 positions matching TRBD1. Germline V gene sequence: CDR1 SGHRS, CDR2 YFSETQ. The CDR3 is made up of 15 amino acids. With V trimmed by 3 bases and J by 2 bases, 7 bases remained unmatched. As DNA, the CDR3 is TGCGCCAGCAGCTCGTCGGGACAGGAGGCCTACGAGCAGTACTTC. As protein: CASSSSGQEAYEQYF.

The chain uses TRBV12-3 or TRBV12-4 and TRBJ1-4, with 9 bases identical to TRBD1. The CDR3 spans 18 residues. The CDR3 DNA is TGTACCTGCTGTTTAGCGGGGACAGGGTTGGTCCTCCGAGAAAAACTGTTTTTT. Amino acids: CTCCLAGTGLVLREKLFF.